This T cell receptor (beta chain) was sequenced for a study of blood T cell repertoires in COVID-19. The overall study: There were acute and convalescent COVID-19 samples, and they came from the United States, Italy and Spain. PBMCs, B-cell-depleted T cells, or T cells provided the cDNA or gDNA that made up the material.

V was shortened by 5 bases and J by 1 base, with 3 bases between the two germline ends. Per the germline V gene, CDR1 is SGHTA and CDR2 is FQGNSA. The length of the CDR3 is 11 residues. Method: immunoSEQ multiplex PCR; TCRdb's copy keeps in-frame clones and lacks some. Of 60,000 to 75,000 clones listed, about nine tenths are singletons. The receptor was isolated from a woman aged 55 to 70 with acute or convalescent COVID-19. The sequenced sample consisted of peripheral blood. The chain uses TRBV7-2 and TRBJ2-7; D gene unclear. The CDR3, as DNA: TGTGCCAGCAGCCCTTCCTACGAGCAGTACTTC. Translation gives CASSPSYEQYF.